This paragraph reports one T cell receptor beta chain. Its specificity is unknown. Via MiXCR, TCRdb re-called the 5' RACE reads, giving one row per CDR3 protein. The sample consists of about 550,000 distinct CDR3 sequences, 15% to 20% of them appearing once. This record comes from a study of T cells after yellow fever vaccination. Germline V gives CDR1 SQVTM, CDR2 ANQGSEA. Trimming shortened V by 4 bases and J by 7 bases, and 14 bases separated the two germline ends. This CDR3 is 13 amino acids long. The study, taken as a whole, reports: Reappearing after the booster were most of the clones from primary vaccination (about 95% CD4, 88% CD8). Some clonotypes, a small share, were shared between CD4 and CD8 compartments.

The specimen comprised PBMCs, sampled 15 days after the yellow fever booster vaccination. This sequence was found in a man aged 30 to 39 who received the YFV17D yellow fever vaccine. The chain has TRBV29-1 and TRBJ2-4, with no clear D. CDR3 sequence reads: CSVVWGSENIQYF. The CDR3 DNA reads as TGCAGCGTTGTCTGGGGATCCGAGAACATTCAGTACTTC.